The next 21 T cell receptor beta chains were all read from a single sample in a study of response to subunit inactivated influenza vaccine. One entry per CDR3 protein results from TCRdb running MiXCR on the RT-PCR reads. This table has roughly 700,000 distinct CDR3 sequences, less than 20% appearing once. The input for sequencing was PBMCs from blood, taken less than 13 days after vaccination. These receptors were taken from a man aged 45-65 years who received an inactivated influenza vaccine.

This clonotype was picked up many times. J is TRBJ1-2 and V is TRBV29-1; 12 bases agree with TRBD1. This CDR3 contains 14 residues. The germline gives CDR1 SQVTM, CDR2 ANQGSEA. Losses at the gene ends were 4 bases for V and 7 bases for J; bases not matched to a gene: 7. The CDR3 is CSVGWWDRGLGYTF. CDR3 sequence (DNA): TGCAGCGTTGGTTGGTGGGACAGGGGGCTTGGCTACACCTTC.

The gene calls are TRBV23-1 and TRBJ2-6; 14 nucleotides line up with TRBD2. TRBV23-1 is an ORF, with its function uncertain. This CDR3 region has 19 residues. The V segment lost 2 bases and the J segment 2 bases; nucleotides outside the gene matches: 5. CDR3 DNA sequence: TGCGCCAGCAGTCAAATCGGGACTAGCGGGAGAGCTGGGGCCAACGTCCTGACTTTC. Residues: CASSQIGTSGRAGANVLTF.

The chain employs TRBV12-3 or TRBV12-4 and TRBJ2-5; 11 bases are shared with TRBD2. The CDR3 is 12 residues long. V lost 3 bases and J lost 13; bases outside the gene matches: 4. The CDR3 is CASSLSTSGRYF. The DNA of the CDR3 is TGTGCCAGCAGTTTGAGTACTAGCGGGAGGTACTTC.

About this clonotype itself: This sequence may be a read error, since a much larger clone differs from it by one base. The genes are TRBV29-1 and TRBJ2-2; TRBD1 aligns across 7 bases. Germline V lookup: CDR1 SQVTM, CDR2 ANQGSEA. The CDR3 loop spans 14 amino acids. The CDR3 loop is CSAKGASNIGELFF. The CDR3 DNA sequence: TGCAGCGCTAAGGGGGCATCGAACATCGGGGAGCTGTTTTTT.

V gene TRBV6-2 or TRBV6-3 combines with J gene TRBJ2-1; 8 bases are shared with TRBD2. The trim removed 6 bases at V and 10 bases at J, leaving 14 bases unmatched. Germline V lookup: CDR1 MNHEY, CDR2 SVGEGT. The CDR3 is 15 amino acids. CDR3 bases: TGTGCCAGCAGCGGGGGGGCCTTTCCAACAAGGGAGCAGTTCTTC. It is translated as CASSGGAFPTREQFF.

This chain joins TRBV19 and TRBJ2-1, with TRBD1 matching 8 bases. This CDR3 is built from 15 residues. CDR1 is LNHDA and CDR2 is SQIVND in the germline V gene (reference sequence). The V gene end was trimmed by 3 bases and the J gene end by 9 bases; junction bases not matched to a gene: 10. In DNA, the CDR3 is TGTGCCAGTAGTATGTCTCCCCAGGGGGCAGGTGAGCAGTTCTTC. Protein sequence: CASSMSPQGAGEQFF.

V usage is TRBV25-1 and J usage is TRBJ2-7; the D is unclear. The CDR3 consists of 12 residues. Looked up from germline, CDR1 is MGHDK and CDR2 is SYGVNS. The V and J ends lost 9 bases and 0 bases respectively, with 9 bases between them. The CDR3 DNA is TGTGCCAGTAAAGGGAACTCCTACGAGCAGTACTTC. This translates into CASKGNSYEQYF.

This clonotype was counted only a few times. The gene calls are TRBV24-1 and TRBJ2-7; D is perhaps TRBD1 (6 bases). In germline, CDR1 is KGHDR, CDR2 SFDVKD. The V end was cut by 5 bases, the J end by 8 bases, with 18 bases between. This CDR3 spans 14 amino acids. Written as DNA, the CDR3 is TGTGCCACCAGTGCAACAGGGCAGTACTCGAAGCAGTACTTC. It is translated as CATSATGQYSKQYF.

This clonotype was found many times. The chain combines TRBV11-2 with TRBJ2-7; D gene unclear. The germline CDR1 and CDR2 sequences are SGHAT and FQNNGV. V lost 1 base, J lost 3 bases, and 10 bases lay in between. CDR3 length: 14 amino acids. DNA of the CDR3: TGTGCCAGCAGCTTAGGGACGGAGCTCTACGAGCAGTACTTC. It specifies CASSLGTELYEQYF.

The CDR3 region is CASSVTAISRETQYF. CDR3 DNA sequence: TGCGCCAGCAGCGTAACAGCGATCTCCCGAGAGACCCAGTACTTC. The chain is built from TRBV5-1 and TRBJ2-5; D call uncertain. CDR3 length: 15 amino acids. V was pared by 4 bases and J by 4 bases, with 17 bases between. CDR1 is SGHRS and CDR2 is YFSETQ in the germline V gene.

The chain couples TRBV12-3 or TRBV12-4 to TRBJ2-7; possibly TRBD2 for D (5 bases). This CDR3 has 15 amino acids. Trimming pared 6 bases from V and 5 bases from J, leaving 20 bases between. The CDR3 nucleotides are TGTGCCAGCAGCTTAAAAAAGGACCTCGGGGACGAGCAGTACTTC. This encodes CASSLKKDLGDEQYF.

The J gene is TRBJ2-5, the V gene TRBV7-2; D gene ambiguous. The V end lost 4 bases, the J end lost 7 bases, and 7 bases lay between the germline ends. The CDR3 is 11 amino acids. Germline assignment: CDR1 SGHTA and CDR2 FQGNSA. Written as DNA, the CDR3 is TGTGCCAGCAGCTCCCCGGGGACCCAGTACTTC. It yields the protein CASSSPGTQYF.

The chain has TRBV20-1 and TRBJ1-1; D remains unclear. V dropped 3 bases and J dropped 4 bases, with 12 bases sitting between them. This CDR3 spans 13 amino acids. Germline lookup yields CDR1 DFQATT and CDR2 SNEGSKA (reference sequence). CDR3 sequence reads: CSARAGISTEAFF. The DNA of the CDR3 is TGCAGTGCTAGGGCCGGGATCTCCACTGAAGCTTTCTTT.

The J gene is TRBJ2-7, the V gene TRBV4-2; D is unresolved. The length of the CDR3 is 14 residues. Germline CDR1 and CDR2: LGHNA and YNFKEQ. The V gene lost 3 bases and the J gene lost 2 bases, with 11 bases spanning the gap. The CDR3 DNA follows: TGTGCCAGCAGCCACGGCCTGGGCCCCTACGAGCAGTACTTC. It translates to CASSHGLGPYEQYF.

This clonotype is a singleton in its sample. V usage is TRBV20-1 and J usage is TRBJ2-4; D unresolved. The CDR3 length is 14 residues. The germline CDR1 and CDR2 sequences are DFQATT and SNEGSKA (reference sequence). Trimming removed 3 bases from V and 0 bases from J, with 9 bases in between. The CDR3: CSASNSVAKNIQYF. CDR3 bases: TGCAGTGCTAGTAACAGCGTAGCCAAAAACATTCAGTACTTC.

Only a few counts were recorded for this clonotype. The chain is built from TRBV14 and TRBJ2-5, with 8 bases matching TRBD2. Losses at the gene ends were 1 base for V and 5 bases for J; bases not matched to a gene: 9. Germline-derived CDR1 and CDR2 are SGHDN and FVKESK. This CDR3 is built from 16 residues. The CDR3 coding sequence is TGTGCCAGCAGCCAAGGCCTGACTAGCGTGTGGGAGACCCAGTACTTC. It yields the protein CASSQGLTSVWETQYF.

The table lists this clonotype with a few counts. This chain uses TRBV29-1 with TRBJ2-3; D gene unclear. Looked up from germline, CDR1 is SQVTM and CDR2 is ANQGSEA. This CDR3 comprises 13 residues. V shed 3 bases and J shed 2 bases, with 9 bases lying between them. CDR3 DNA: TGCAGCGTTGAGTCTTGGTCCACAGATACGCAGTATTTT. This gives the protein CSVESWSTDTQYF.

CDR3 sequence: CASKAIGGSYYEQYF. The CDR3 DNA follows: TGTGCCAGCAAGGCTATAGGGGGTTCCTACTACGAGCAGTACTTC. V usage is TRBV27 and J usage is TRBJ2-7, with D tentatively TRBD1 (6 bases). V was shortened by 7 bases and J by 3 bases, with 19 bases between the two germline ends. CDR1 is MNHEY, CDR2 SMNVEV, per germline (reference sequence). The CDR3 consists of 15 residues.

This sequence joins TRBV24-1 and TRBJ2-7; the D gene is possibly TRBD2 (5 bases). The CDR3 has 14 amino acids. The germline V gene has CDR1 KGHDR and CDR2 SFDVKD. The V end was cut by 4 bases, the J end by 7 bases, with 16 bases between. The CDR3 DNA reads TGTGCCACCAGTGACGACGGGGATGTAGGGGAGCAGTACTTC. Translation: CATSDDGDVGEQYF.

This clonotype was counted ten times or more. This chain joins TRBV5-1 and TRBJ2-3; 8 bases fit TRBD2. V lost 3 bases and J lost 3; bases outside the gene matches: 3. Germline V gene lookup returns CDR1 SGHRS and CDR2 YFSETQ. CDR3 size: 14 residues. CDR3 DNA: TGCGCCAGCAGCTACCGGGAGGGTACAGATACGCAGTATTTT. Amino acids: CASSYREGTDTQYF.

The V and J genes are TRBV15 and TRBJ2-3; a possible D gene is TRBD2 (6 bases). Germline CDR1 reads LNHNV; CDR2 reads YYDKDF (reference sequence). The CDR3 has 16 amino acids. Trimming took off 4 bases at V and 4 bases at J, with 18 bases between the two ends. The CDR3 is CATSNWPGEGPDTQYF. In DNA, the CDR3 is TGTGCCACCAGCAACTGGCCGGGAGAAGGGCCAGATACGCAGTATTTT. The variable domain in full, completed from reference TRBV15 and TRBJ2-3, reads DAMVIQNPRYQVTQFGKPVTLSCSQTLNHNVMYWYQQKSSQAPKLLFHYYDKDFNNEADTPDNFQSRRPNTSFCFLDIRSPGLGDTAMYLCATSNWPGEGPDTQYFGPGTRLTVL.